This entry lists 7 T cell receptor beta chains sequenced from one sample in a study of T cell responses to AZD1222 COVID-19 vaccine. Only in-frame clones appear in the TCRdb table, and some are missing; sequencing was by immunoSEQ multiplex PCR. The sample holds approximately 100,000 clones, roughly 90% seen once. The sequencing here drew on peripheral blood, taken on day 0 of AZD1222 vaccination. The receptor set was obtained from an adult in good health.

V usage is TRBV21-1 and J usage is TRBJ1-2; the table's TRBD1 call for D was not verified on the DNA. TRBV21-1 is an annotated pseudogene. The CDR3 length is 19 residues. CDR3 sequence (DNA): TGTGCCAGCAGCAATAGTAAGACCACCGGGACAGGGAGGGCCTATGGCTACACCTTC. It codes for CASSNSKTTGTGRAYGYTF.

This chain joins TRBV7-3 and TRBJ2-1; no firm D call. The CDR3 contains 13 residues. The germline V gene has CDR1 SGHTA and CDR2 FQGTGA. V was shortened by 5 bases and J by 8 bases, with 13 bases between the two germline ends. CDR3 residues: CASSPMGADEQFF. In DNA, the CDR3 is TGTGCCAGCAGCCCCATGGGCGCGGATGAGCAGTTCTTC.

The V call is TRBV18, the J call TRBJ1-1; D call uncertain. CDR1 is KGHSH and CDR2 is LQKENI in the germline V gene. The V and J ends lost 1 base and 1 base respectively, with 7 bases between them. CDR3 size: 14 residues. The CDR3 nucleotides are TGTGCCAGCTCACCACGGGGTGGGAACACTGAAGCTTTCTTT. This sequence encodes CASSPRGGNTEAFF.

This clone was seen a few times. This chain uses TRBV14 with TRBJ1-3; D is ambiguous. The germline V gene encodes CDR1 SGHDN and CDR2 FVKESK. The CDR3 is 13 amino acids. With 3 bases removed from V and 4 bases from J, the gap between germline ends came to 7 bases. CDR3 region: CASSHLGGNTIYF. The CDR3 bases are TGTGCCAGCAGCCATCTTGGAGGAAACACCATATATTTT.

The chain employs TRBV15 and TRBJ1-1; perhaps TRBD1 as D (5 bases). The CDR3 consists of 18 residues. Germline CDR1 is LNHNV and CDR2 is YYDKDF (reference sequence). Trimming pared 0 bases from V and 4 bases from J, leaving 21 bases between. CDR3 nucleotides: TGTGCCACCAGCAGAGAGGGAGGCCAGGGACGATTGGGCACTGAAGCTTTCTTT. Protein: CATSREGGQGRLGTEAFF.

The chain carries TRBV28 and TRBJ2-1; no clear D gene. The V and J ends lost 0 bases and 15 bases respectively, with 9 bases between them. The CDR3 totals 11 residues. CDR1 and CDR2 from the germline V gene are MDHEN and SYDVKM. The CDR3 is CASSLWGSVFF. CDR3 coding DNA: TGTGCCAGCAGTTTATGGGGGTCAGTGTTCTTC.

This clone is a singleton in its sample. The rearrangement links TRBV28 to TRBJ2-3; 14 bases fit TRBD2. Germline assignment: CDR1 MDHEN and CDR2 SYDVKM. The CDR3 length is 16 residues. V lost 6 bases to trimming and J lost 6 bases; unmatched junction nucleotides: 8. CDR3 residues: CASSPGLAGVGDTQYF. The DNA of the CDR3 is TGTGCCAGCAGCCCGGGACTAGCGGGAGTGGGTGATACGCAGTATTTT.